This T cell receptor beta chain stems from a study of cytomegalovirus exposure and HLA in healthy donors. Looking at the study overall: Findings of an earlier analysis included some 120 million unique TCR beta sequences from roughly 190 million T cells.

The PCR ran on 60 Vbeta and 13 Jbeta primers. Using immunoSEQ multiplex PCR, the repertoire was profiled, and TCRdb retains in-frame clones only, with some absent. The sample contains 75,000 to 100,000 clones, approximately 79% of which appear only once. The study, taken as a whole, reports: Later analysis identified 16,951 TCR beta sequences associated with HLA alleles, using a false discovery rate threshold of 0.05. With later analysis, a missense DCLRE1C variant became linked to TCR beta V- and J-gene trimming.

The V and J ends lost 0 bases and 1 base, in that order; junction bases with no gene match: 3. CDR3 size: 15 residues. Germline-derived CDR1 and CDR2 are SGDLS and YYNGEE. Whereas donors were nominally healthy upon sampling, unrecorded immune exposures were probable. A word on this clone: What it recognizes is unknown.

This receptor was taken from a male donor in good health and CMV-seronegative. The V gene is TRBV9, the J gene TRBJ2-5; 7 bases agree with TRBD1. Sample: PBMCs. CDR3 nucleotides: TGTGCCAGCAGCGTAGACCGACAGGGCCAAGAGACCCAGTACTTC. Translating gives CASSVDRQGQETQYF. Complete variable domain (other parts from reference TRBV9 and TRBJ2-5): DSGVTQTPKHLITATGQRVTLRCSPRSGDLSVYWYQQSLDQGLQFLIQYYNGEERAKGNILERFSAQQFPDLHSELNLSSLELGDSALYFCASSVDRQGQETQYFGPGTRLLVL.